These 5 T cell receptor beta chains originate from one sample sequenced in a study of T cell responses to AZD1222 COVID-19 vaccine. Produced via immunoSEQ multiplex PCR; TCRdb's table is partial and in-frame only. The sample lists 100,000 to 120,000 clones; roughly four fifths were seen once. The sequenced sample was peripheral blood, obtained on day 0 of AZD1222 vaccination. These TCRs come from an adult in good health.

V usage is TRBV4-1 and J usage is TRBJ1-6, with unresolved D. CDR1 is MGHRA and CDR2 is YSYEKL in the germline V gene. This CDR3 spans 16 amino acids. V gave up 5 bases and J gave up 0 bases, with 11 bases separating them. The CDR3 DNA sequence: TGCGCCAGCAGCGCCAACCCGGCCTCCTATAATTCACCCCTCCACTTT. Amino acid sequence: CASSANPASYNSPLHF.

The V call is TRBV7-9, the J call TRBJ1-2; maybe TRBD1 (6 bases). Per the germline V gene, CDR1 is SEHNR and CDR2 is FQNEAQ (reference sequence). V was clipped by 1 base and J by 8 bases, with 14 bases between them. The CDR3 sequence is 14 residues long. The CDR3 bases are TGTGCCAGCAGCTTAGGGGACAAAGCGAGCGGCTACACCTTC. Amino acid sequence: CASSLGDKASGYTF.

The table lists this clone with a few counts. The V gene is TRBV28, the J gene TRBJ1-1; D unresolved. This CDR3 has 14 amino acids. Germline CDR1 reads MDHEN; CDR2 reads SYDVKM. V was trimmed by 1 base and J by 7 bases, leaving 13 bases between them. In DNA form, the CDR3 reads TGTGCCAGCAGTTTATCAGTAAGGGAATTTGAAGCTTTCTTT. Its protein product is CASSLSVREFEAFF.

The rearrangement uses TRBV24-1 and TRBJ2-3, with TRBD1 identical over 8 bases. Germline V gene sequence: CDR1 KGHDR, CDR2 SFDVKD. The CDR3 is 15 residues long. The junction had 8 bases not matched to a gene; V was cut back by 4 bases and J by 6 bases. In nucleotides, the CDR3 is TGTGCCACCAGTGACCGGACAGGGAGGCGGGATACGCAGTATTTT. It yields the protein CATSDRTGRRDTQYF.

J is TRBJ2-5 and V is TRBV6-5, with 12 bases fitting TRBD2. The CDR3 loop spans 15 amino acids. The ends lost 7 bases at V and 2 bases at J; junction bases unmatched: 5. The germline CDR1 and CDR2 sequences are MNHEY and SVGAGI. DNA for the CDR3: TGTGCCAGCACTCCGACTAGCGGGAGACAAGAGACCCAGTACTTC. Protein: CASTPTSGRQETQYF.